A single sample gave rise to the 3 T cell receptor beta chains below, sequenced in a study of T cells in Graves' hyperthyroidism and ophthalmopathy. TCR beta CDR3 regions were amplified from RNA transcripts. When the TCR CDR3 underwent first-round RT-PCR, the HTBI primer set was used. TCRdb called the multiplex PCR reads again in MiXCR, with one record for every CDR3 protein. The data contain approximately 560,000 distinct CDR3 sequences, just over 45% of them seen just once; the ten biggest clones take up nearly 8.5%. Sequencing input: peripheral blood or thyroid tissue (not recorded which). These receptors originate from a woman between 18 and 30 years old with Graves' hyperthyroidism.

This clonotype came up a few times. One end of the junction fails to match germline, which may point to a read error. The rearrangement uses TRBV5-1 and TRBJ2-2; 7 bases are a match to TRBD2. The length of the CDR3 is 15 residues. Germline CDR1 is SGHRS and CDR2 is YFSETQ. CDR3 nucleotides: TGTGCCAGCAGCCAAACCAGCGGGGCCACCGGGGAGCTGTTTTTT. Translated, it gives CASSQTSGATGELFF.

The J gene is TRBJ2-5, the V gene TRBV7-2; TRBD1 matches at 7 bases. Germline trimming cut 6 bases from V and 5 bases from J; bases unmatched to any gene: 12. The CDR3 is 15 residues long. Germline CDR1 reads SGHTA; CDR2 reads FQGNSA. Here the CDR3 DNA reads TGTGCCAGCAGTCGACAGGGTCTTACAACTGAGACCCAGTACTTC. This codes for CASSRQGLTTETQYF.

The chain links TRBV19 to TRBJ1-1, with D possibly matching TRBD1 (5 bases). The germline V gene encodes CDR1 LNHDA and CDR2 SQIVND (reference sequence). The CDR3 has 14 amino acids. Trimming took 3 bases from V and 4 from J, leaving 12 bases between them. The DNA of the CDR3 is TGTGCCAGTAGTATTCCGCAGGGCCCCACTGAAGCTTTCTTT. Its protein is CASSIPQGPTEAFF.